A selection of T cell receptor beta chains follows, all from one sample in a study of blood T cells in healthy people across ages. One entry per CDR3 protein results from TCRdb running MiXCR on the 5' RACE reads. This sample has more than 550,000 distinct CDR3 sequences; about a fifth occur once, and the top ten carry around a fifth. The material sequenced was blood. These receptors came from a man aged 65 to 85 in good health. CDR3s include the opening cysteine and the closing phenylalanine or tryptophan. D genes are given only for firm matches. The size field is filled for only some rows; it gives once, few, many or a size class.

v_gene: TRBV5-5
abundance: many
j_gene: TRBJ1-1
d_gene: -
CDR3nt: TGTGCCAGCAGCTTGGCGTTAGTTGTGACTGAAGCTTTCTTT
CDR3aa: CASSLALVVTEAFF

v_gene: TRBV4-1
abundance: -
j_gene: TRBJ2-5
d_gene: -
CDR3nt: TGCGCCAGCAGCCAAGGGATCAGGGACCTCCAAGAGACCCAGTACTTC
CDR3aa: CASSQGIRDLQETQYF

v_gene: TRBV5-1
abundance: -
j_gene: TRBJ1-1
d_gene: -
CDR3nt: TGCGCCAGCAGCTCACTTTCCGGGGGGACTGAAGCTTTCTTT
CDR3aa: CASSSLSGGTEAFF

v_gene: TRBV20-1
abundance: -
j_gene: TRBJ2-1
d_gene: -
CDR3nt: TGCAGTTCCACCGGCGTGGGGCGGCATGAGCAGTTCTTC
CDR3aa: CSSTGVGRHEQFF

v_gene: TRBV6-5
abundance: few
j_gene: TRBJ1-4
d_gene: -
CDR3nt: TGTGCCAGCAGCTTAGTCCTGGGTGAAAAACTGTTTTTT
CDR3aa: CASSLVLGEKLFF

v_gene: TRBV29-1
abundance: many
j_gene: TRBJ2-5
d_gene: -
CDR3nt: TGCAGCGTTGATTCGGGAAAAGGCCAAGAGACCCAGTACTTC
CDR3aa: CSVDSGKGQETQYF

v_gene: TRBV20-1
abundance: few
j_gene: TRBJ2-1
d_gene: TRBD2
CDR3nt: TGCAGTGCTAGAGATCGTCGGGGATTTAGCGGGACTAGTTACAATGAGCAGTTCTTC
CDR3aa: CSARDRRGFSGTSYNEQFF

v_gene: TRBV6-6
abundance: -
j_gene: TRBJ1-3
d_gene: -
CDR3nt: TGTGCCAGCAGGACAAGACAGACTGGGTCTGGAAACACCATATATTTT
CDR3aa: CASRTRQTGSGNTIYF

v_gene: TRBV11-1
abundance: -
j_gene: TRBJ2-2
d_gene: -
CDR3nt: TGTGCCAGCAGCCCGAAAGGAGAGACCAACACCGGGGAGCTGTTTTTT
CDR3aa: CASSPKGETNTGELFF

v_gene: TRBV5-1
abundance: -
j_gene: TRBJ1-2
d_gene: TRBD1
CDR3nt: TGCGCCAGCAGCTTGGGGGACAGTTACTATGGCTACACCTTC
CDR3aa: CASSLGDSYYGYTF

v_gene: TRBV3-1
abundance: few
j_gene: TRBJ2-5
d_gene: TRBD2
CDR3nt: TGTGCCAGCAGCCAAGATAGACTAGCGGGAGGGTACCAAGAGACCCAGTACTTC
CDR3aa: CASSQDRLAGGYQETQYF

v_gene: TRBV4-2
abundance: few
j_gene: TRBJ1-3
d_gene: TRBD1
CDR3nt: TGTGCCAGCAGCCAACGGACAGGGTGGATCTCTGGAAACACCATATATTTT
CDR3aa: CASSQRTGWISGNTIYF

v_gene: TRBV3-1
abundance: many
j_gene: TRBJ2-2
d_gene: TRBD2
CDR3nt: TGTGCCAGCAGCCGACTAGCGCTCGGCACCGGGGAGCTGTTTTTT
CDR3aa: CASSRLALGTGELFF

v_gene: TRBV20-1
abundance: -
j_gene: TRBJ2-1
d_gene: TRBD2
CDR3nt: TGCAGCCGCGCGCGGGGCGGGGGTAGTTCCTACAATGAGCAGTTCTTC
CDR3aa: CSRARGGGSSYNEQFF

v_gene: TRBV25-1
abundance: -
j_gene: TRBJ1-2
d_gene: -
CDR3nt: TGTGCCAGCAGTGAGTCACCCTATGGCTACACCTTC
CDR3aa: CASSESPYGYTF

v_gene: TRBV30
abundance: -
j_gene: TRBJ1-2
d_gene: -
CDR3nt: TGTGCCCGGAGTGACCTGGCTTACTATGGCTACACCTTC
CDR3aa: CARSDLAYYGYTF

v_gene: TRBV4-2
abundance: -
j_gene: TRBJ2-3
d_gene: -
CDR3nt: TGTGCCAGCAGCCAAGAGGAGGCGGCAGATACGCAGTATTTT
CDR3aa: CASSQEEAADTQYF

v_gene: TRBV12-3/TRBV12-4
abundance: few
j_gene: TRBJ1-2
d_gene: -
CDR3nt: TGTGCCAGCAGTTCCCCGACAGAGTATGGCTACACCTTC
CDR3aa: CASSSPTEYGYTF

v_gene: TRBV20-1
abundance: few
j_gene: TRBJ1-6
d_gene: -
CDR3nt: TGCAGTGCTAGAGATGGAGCAGGGCTAGGGATTTCACCCCTCCACTTT
CDR3aa: CSARDGAGLGISPLHF

v_gene: TRBV10-3
abundance: -
j_gene: TRBJ1-5
d_gene: -
CDR3nt: TGTGCCATCAGTGAGTCTGAAAGAGGGGATCAGCCCCAGCATTTT
CDR3aa: CAISESERGDQPQHF

v_gene: TRBV9
abundance: -
j_gene: TRBJ2-7
d_gene: TRBD2
CDR3nt: TGTGCCAGCAGCGACGGGGGGGCGTTAAGACACGAGCAGTACTTC
CDR3aa: CASSDGGALRHEQYF

v_gene: TRBV27
abundance: -
j_gene: TRBJ2-7
d_gene: TRBD1
CDR3nt: TGTGCCAGCAGTCCCCGTCGGGACAGCAAGTCCTACGAGCAGTACTTC
CDR3aa: CASSPRRDSKSYEQYF

v_gene: TRBV29-1
abundance: few
j_gene: TRBJ1-5
d_gene: -
CDR3nt: TGCAGCGTTAGGGACCGAGATCAGCCCCAGCATTTT
CDR3aa: CSVRDRDQPQHF

v_gene: TRBV6-2/TRBV6-3
abundance: -
j_gene: TRBJ1-6
d_gene: TRBD1
CDR3nt: TGTGCCAGCAGACCCACGGGACAGACCAATTCACCCCTCCACTTT
CDR3aa: CASRPTGQTNSPLHF

v_gene: TRBV6-1
abundance: -
j_gene: TRBJ1-1
d_gene: -
CDR3nt: TGTGCCAGCAGTGAGGAGCGATGGGCTGAAGCTTTCTTT
CDR3aa: CASSEERWAEAFF

v_gene: TRBV29-1
abundance: -
j_gene: TRBJ2-1
d_gene: -
CDR3nt: TGCGGAACAGGGTTCAAGGAGCAGTTCTTC
CDR3aa: CGTGFKEQFF

v_gene: TRBV2
abundance: few
j_gene: TRBJ2-5
d_gene: -
CDR3nt: TGTGCCAGCAGTGAGGTCAGAGAGACCCAGTACTTC
CDR3aa: CASSEVRETQYF

v_gene: TRBV16
abundance: few
j_gene: TRBJ1-2
d_gene: -
CDR3nt: TGTGCCAGCAGCCAATCAACACAGACCAACTATGGCTACACCTTC
CDR3aa: CASSQSTQTNYGYTF

v_gene: TRBV5-1
abundance: -
j_gene: TRBJ1-4
d_gene: TRBD1
CDR3nt: TGCGCCAGCAGCTTCGACAGGGGGCCACGGGAAGAAAAACTGTTTTTT
CDR3aa: CASSFDRGPREEKLFF

v_gene: TRBV28
abundance: many
j_gene: TRBJ1-3
d_gene: -
CDR3nt: TGTGCCAGCACCGGGTTATTGTCTGGAAACACCATATATTTT
CDR3aa: CASTGLLSGNTIYF

v_gene: TRBV18
abundance: many
j_gene: TRBJ1-2
d_gene: -
CDR3nt: TGTGCCAGCTCACAACAGGGCAACTATGGCTACACCTTC
CDR3aa: CASSQQGNYGYTF

v_gene: TRBV20-1
abundance: -
j_gene: TRBJ2-7
d_gene: -
CDR3nt: TGCAGTGCTCAAGGCTCTCTTTCCGACTACGAGCAGTACTTC
CDR3aa: CSAQGSLSDYEQYF